Listed here are 30 T cell receptor beta chains from one sample, sequenced in a study of blood T cell repertoires in COVID-19. The data were produced by immunoSEQ multiplex PCR, yet TCRdb's version contains in-frame clones alone and is incomplete. The repertoire consists of some 260,000 clones, with approximately 86% occurring once and the leading ten covering 4% to 6%. Sequences were obtained from peripheral blood. The receptors originated from a woman older than 75 with active or convalescent COVID-19.

The chain couples TRBV20-1 to TRBJ2-7; 12 nucleotides line up with TRBD1. The CDR3 runs 15 residues. Trimming took 3 bases from V and 7 from J; bases not matched to a gene: 10. CDR1 and CDR2 (germline): DFQATT, SNEGSKA (reference sequence). DNA for the CDR3: TGCAGTGCTAGTAAGGGGGACAGGGGGCGAAGTGAGCAGTACTTC. It yields the protein CSASKGDRGRSEQYF.

This chain uses TRBV27 with TRBJ1-2; D gene uncertain. Germline V gene sequence: CDR1 MNHEY, CDR2 SMNVEV (reference sequence). The V end was cut by 0 bases, the J end by 6 bases, with 14 bases between. CDR3 size: 15 residues. CDR3 residues: CASSLSAVASNGYTF. The CDR3 bases are TGTGCCAGCAGTTTATCAGCGGTAGCAAGCAATGGCTACACCTTC.

V usage is TRBV12-3 or TRBV12-4 and J usage is TRBJ1-2, with TRBD1 matching 9 bases. The V segment lost 6 bases and the J segment 2 bases; nucleotides outside the gene matches: 1. The CDR3 contains 13 residues. The CDR3 protein is CASRGQGNYGYTF. The CDR3 DNA sequence: TGTGCCAGCAGAGGACAGGGGAACTATGGCTACACCTTC.

This clone was seen a few times. The rearrangement joins TRBV27 to TRBJ1-3; D not resolved. CDR1 MNHEY and CDR2 SMNVEV come from the germline V gene (reference sequence). Trimming removed 2 bases from V and 0 bases from J, with 8 bases in between. The CDR3 consists of 15 residues. CDR3 amino acids: CASSLQYYSGNTIYF. For the CDR3, the DNA is TGTGCCAGCAGTTTACAGTACTACTCTGGAAACACCATATATTTT.

V gene TRBV7-2 combines with J gene TRBJ2-7; 8 bases are shared with TRBD1. CDR3 length equals 15 residues. The junction had 8 bases not matched to a gene; V was cut back by 5 bases and J by 2 bases. Germline V gene lookup returns CDR1 SGHTA and CDR2 FQGNSA. The CDR3 DNA sequence: TGTGCCAGCAGCGTCGCCGGACAGGGCGCCTACGAGCAGTACTTC. It encodes CASSVAGQGAYEQYF.

The gene calls are TRBV7-8 and TRBJ2-3, with TRBD2 identical over 12 bases. V trimming: 5 bases; J trimming: 0 bases; junction bases outside the gene matches: 3. The germline gives CDR1 SGHVS, CDR2 FQNEAQ. This CDR3 is 16 amino acids long. DNA for the CDR3: TGTGCCAGCAGCCTACTAGCGGGAGGCAGCACAGATACGCAGTATTTT. As protein: CASSLLAGGSTDTQYF.

This chain joins TRBV7-8 and TRBJ2-7; D may be TRBD1 (6 bases). V lost 6 bases and J lost 4, with 19 bases in between. Looked up from germline, CDR1 is SGHVS and CDR2 is FQNEAQ. This CDR3 is 15 amino acids long. The CDR3 spells CASRGRGHLGYEQYF. The CDR3 region has the DNA TGTGCCAGCAGGGGCCGGGGACACCTAGGGTACGAGCAGTACTTC. The full variable domain, rest sourced from reference TRBV7-8 and TRBJ2-7, is GAGVSQSPRYKVAKRGQDVALRCDPISGHVSLFWYQQALGQGPEFLTYFQNEAQLDKSGLPSDRFFAERPEGSVSTLKIQRTQQEDSAVYLCASRGRGHLGYEQYFGPGTRLTVT.

The gene calls are TRBV6-1 and TRBJ1-5, with D maybe TRBD1 (5 bases). From germline, CDR1 is MNHNS and CDR2 SASEGT. Between the trimmed V and J ends, which lost 2 bases and 6 bases, there was a span of 14 bases. This CDR3 comprises 15 residues. CDR3 in amino acids: CASSERARGFQPQHF. The CDR3 nucleotides read TGTGCCAGCAGTGAAAGGGCTAGGGGATTTCAGCCCCAGCATTTT.

This chain links TRBV5-1 with TRBJ2-7; D may be TRBD1 (7 bases). This CDR3 comprises 16 residues. From germline, CDR1 is SGHRS and CDR2 YFSETQ. The V gene lost 0 bases and the J gene lost 3 bases, with 16 bases spanning the gap. The CDR3 DNA sequence: TGCGCCAGCAGCTTGGCCAGACAGGGAGGCGTCTACGAGCAGTACTTC. Residues: CASSLARQGGVYEQYF.

The genes are TRBV6-5 and TRBJ2-7; 9 bases line up with TRBD1. Looked up from germline, CDR1 is MNHEY and CDR2 is SVGAGI. The V and J ends lost 6 bases and 7 bases, in that order; junction bases with no gene match: 7. The CDR3 sequence is 13 residues long. The DNA of the CDR3 is TGTGCCAGCAGGGGGACAGGGATAGGAGAGCAGTACTTC. The encoded protein is CASRGTGIGEQYF.

The chain joins TRBV10-2 to TRBJ2-1; 8 nucleotides match TRBD1. This CDR3 region has 17 residues. V lost 8 bases to trimming and J lost 0 bases; unmatched junction nucleotides: 12. CDR1 and CDR2 (germline): WSHSY, SAAADI. CDR3 sequence reads: CASGGTGSTSSYNEQFF. CDR3 bases: TGCGCCAGCGGGGGGACAGGATCTACCAGCTCCTACAATGAGCAGTTCTTC.

V gene TRBV2 combines with J gene TRBJ1-2; the match to TRBD1 covers 8 bases. With V trimmed by 6 bases and J by 8 bases, 11 bases remained unmatched. The CDR3 contains 14 residues. CDR1 and CDR2 from the germline V gene are SNHLY and FYNNEI. CDR3 sequence: CASSAQGARIGYTF. The CDR3 region has the DNA TGTGCCAGCAGCGCCCAGGGGGCGAGGATCGGCTACACCTTC.

The rearrangement uses TRBV6-5 and TRBJ1-3, with D perhaps TRBD1 (5 bases). Germline CDR1 is MNHEY and CDR2 is SVGAGI. The CDR3 runs 15 residues. V dropped 7 bases and J dropped 0 bases, with 13 bases sitting between them. The CDR3 reads CASTPGLYSGNTIYF. In nucleotides, the CDR3 is TGTGCCAGCACGCCGGGACTCTACTCTGGAAACACCATATATTTT.

The table lists this clone with a few counts. The chain is built from TRBV5-4 and TRBJ2-2, with TRBD1 matching 10 bases. The CDR3 length is 19 residues. The V segment lost 5 bases and the J segment 6 bases; nucleotides outside the gene matches: 19. Germline loops: CDR1 SGHNT, CDR2 YYREEE (reference sequence). CDR3 bases: TGTGCCAGCAGAACCGGGACAGGGGCCTCCAGCCTCTTTCCCGGGGAGCTGTTTTTT. This sequence encodes CASRTGTGASSLFPGELFF.

This chain links TRBV6-5 with TRBJ2-7; 10 nucleotides align to TRBD2. The CDR3 is 14 amino acids. Trimming cost V 7 bases and J 0 bases; bases outside gene matches: 3. Germline loops: CDR1 MNHEY, CDR2 SVGAGI. CDR3 in DNA: TGTGCCAGCACTAGCGGGGGAAGCTCCTACGAGCAGTACTTC. Encoded protein: CASTSGGSSYEQYF.

The chain links TRBV5-6 to TRBJ2-7, with 10 bases aligning to TRBD1. Germline CDR1 SGHDT, CDR2 YYEEEE. V was pared by 0 bases and J by 7 bases, with 7 bases of the junction left unmatched. This CDR3 region has 15 residues. The CDR3 coding sequence is TGTGCCAGCAGCTTGGTTTCGACAGGGGGCGGAGAGCAGTACTTC. Translation: CASSLVSTGGGEQYF.

The chain has TRBV29-1 and TRBJ2-2; tentative D call: TRBD2 (5 bases). V was clipped by 5 bases and J by 0 bases, with 16 bases between them. This CDR3 contains 16 residues. Germline V CDR1 and CDR2: SQVTM, ANQGSEA. This CDR3 is CSVQFLANPNTGELFF. CDR3 DNA sequence: TGCAGCGTTCAGTTTCTAGCTAACCCGAACACCGGGGAGCTGTTTTTT.

The V gene is TRBV5-1, the J gene TRBJ2-2; possibly TRBD2 for D (6 bases). Germline-derived CDR1 and CDR2 are SGHRS and YFSETQ. With 6 bases removed from V and 2 bases from J, the gap between germline ends came to 17 bases. This CDR3 has 16 amino acids. The DNA of the CDR3 is TGCGCCAGCAACCCCGTGGGGGGAGGAAACACCGGGGAGCTGTTTTTT. Translation: CASNPVGGGNTGELFF.

This sequence joins TRBV3-1 (or the pseudogene TRBV3-2) and TRBJ2-5, with D possibly TRBD2 on 6 matching bases. Germline values: CDR1 LGHDT, CDR2 YNNKEL (reference sequence). This CDR3 has 14 amino acids. With 0 bases removed from V and 10 bases from J, the gap between germline ends came to 15 bases. The CDR3 DNA reads as TGTGCCAGCAGCCAAGATAATCCGCGGGATTACCAGTACTTC. It is translated as CASSQDNPRDYQYF.

The chain combines TRBV5-6 with TRBJ1-2; 10 positions match TRBD1. Germline CDR1 SGHDT, CDR2 YYEEEE. The V and J ends lost 4 bases and 5 bases, in that order; junction bases with no gene match: 5. The CDR3 runs to 14 residues. CDR3 sequence: CASSVPGQGYGYTF. DNA for the CDR3: TGTGCCAGCAGCGTACCGGGACAGGGGTATGGCTACACCTTC.

The chain recombines TRBV6-5 with TRBJ1-3; D is unresolved. Per the germline V gene, CDR1 is MNHEY and CDR2 is SVGAGI. The CDR3 sequence is 15 residues long. Deletions cut 5 bases from V and 0 bases from J, with 11 bases between. The CDR3 bases are TGTGCCAGCAGTAGGGTCGGGAACTCTGGAAACACCATATATTTT. Its translation: CASSRVGNSGNTIYF.

This clone showed up just a few times. V is TRBV18 and J is TRBJ2-3; TRBD2 aligns across 9 bases. The ends lost 3 bases at V and 4 bases at J; junction bases unmatched: 5. Per germline, CDR1 KGHSH and CDR2 LQKENI. The CDR3 spans 15 residues. The CDR3 nucleotides read TGTGCCAGCTCACCCTCAGCGGGGGGCTCAGATACGCAGTATTTT. Translated, it gives CASSPSAGGSDTQYF.

The CDR3 spells CASSPLSGRSAKNIQYF. DNA for the CDR3: TGTGCCAGTAGTCCCCTAAGCGGGCGTTCGGCCAAAAACATTCAGTACTTC. The chain employs TRBV19 and TRBJ2-4; TRBD2 might be the D (6 bases). The CDR3 has 17 amino acids. Per the germline V gene, CDR1 is LNHDA and CDR2 is SQIVND (reference sequence). V gave up 5 bases and J gave up 1 base, with 18 bases separating them.

This sequence joins TRBV5-4 and TRBJ2-1; D is possibly TRBD1 (7 bases). Germline V gives CDR1 SGHNT, CDR2 YYREEE (reference sequence). The V end lost 7 bases, the J end lost 9 bases, and 11 bases lay between the germline ends. CDR3 length: 11 residues. The CDR3 bases are TGTGCCAGCGGAGGGGGCTTTGAGCAGTTCTTC. It yields the protein CASGGGFEQFF.

The chain couples TRBV12-5 to TRBJ2-5, with 9 bases lining up with TRBD2. V shed 5 bases and J 5 bases; nucleotides not matched to a gene: 9. The CDR3 loop spans 15 amino acids. CDR1 is LGHNT, CDR2 FRNRAP, per germline. The CDR3 spells CASGRGLANGETQYF. The CDR3 DNA is TGTGCTAGTGGTCGGGGACTAGCAAATGGGGAGACCCAGTACTTC.

Here the CDR3 DNA reads TGCGCCAGCAGTGGTGACAGGGGTGAGACCCAGTACTTC. This gives the protein CASSGDRGETQYF. The chain uses TRBV10-1 and TRBJ2-5, with 8 bases identical to TRBD1. The CDR3 runs 13 residues. V lost 4 bases, J lost 5 bases, and 3 bases stayed unmatched. Germline loops: CDR1 WNHNN, CDR2 SYGVQD (reference sequence).

The V gene is TRBV5-1, the J gene TRBJ2-7, with a possible D match to TRBD1 (5 bases). V was cut by 4 bases and J by 0 bases, with 11 bases left in between. The CDR3 consists of 14 residues. CDR1 is SGHRS, CDR2 YFSETQ, per germline. The CDR3 bases are TGCGCCAGCAGCCCTCAGGGTTCCTCCTACGAGCAGTACTTC. Translated: CASSPQGSSYEQYF.

Comment on this clone: The sample carries other DNA sequences with the same CDR3. The V and J genes are TRBV18 and TRBJ1-4; D is possibly TRBD1 (6 bases). Trimming removed 3 bases at V and 5 bases at J, with 10 bases between. This CDR3 region has 14 residues. Germline-derived CDR1 and CDR2 are KGHSH and LQKENI. The CDR3 DNA sequence: TGTGCCAGCTCACCCGGACAGCCGAATGAAAAACTGTTTTTT. Protein product: CASSPGQPNEKLFF.

The V call is TRBV28, the J call TRBJ1-2; maybe TRBD1 (5 bases). Germline V gives CDR1 MDHEN, CDR2 SYDVKM. Trimming shortened V by 5 bases and J by 0 bases, and 13 bases separated the two germline ends. There are 15 residues in the CDR3. The CDR3 spells CASSLGQVANYGYTF. The CDR3 bases are TGTGCCAGCAGTCTGGGGCAGGTAGCTAACTATGGCTACACCTTC.

The chain is built from TRBV27 and TRBJ2-7; D perhaps matches TRBD2 (6 bases). Germline V gene sequence: CDR1 MNHEY, CDR2 SMNVEV (reference sequence). This CDR3 has 13 amino acids. Trimming left V 5 bases short and J 3 bases short, with 11 bases between. The CDR3 nucleotides read TGTGCCAGCAGTCGGGACTCTTACTACGAGCAGTACTTC. It encodes CASSRDSYYEQYF.